One sample yielded the 9 T cell receptor beta chains listed below, sequenced in a study of molecular identifiers for immune sequencing clone quantification (dated by TCRdb to between 2017 and 2018). Receptor libraries were prepared by PCR. Reads for this sample came from a NextSeq 500. TCRdb redid the processing of the public reads, applying fastp at Q25 and MiXCR, and retained in-frame beta chains. Each CDR3 protein appears once, grouped with its most common genes and DNA. In this sample the table shows approximately 630,000 distinct CDR3 sequences, less than 30% of which occur a single time. The ten largest clones represent 0.6% to 0.9% of the sample. Sequencing was performed on naive CD8+ T cells from blood, with Jurkat cell RNA spiked in. This sample's cell subset or site label indicates: FACS-sorted CD8+CD4-CCR7+CD45RA+ naive T cells. Receptors were obtained from a human donor in good health. Some libraries in this study had Jurkat cell RNA spiked in.

There are a few counts of this clonotype. The rearrangement joins TRBV21-1 to TRBJ2-6; the table's D call of TRBD2 was not tested on the DNA. TRBV21-1 represents a pseudogene. The CDR3 has 22 amino acids. The CDR3 region has the DNA TGTGCCAGCAGCCAATTAATGAGGAAAGCGGGAGGGATTAAGTCTGGGGCCAACGTCCTGACTTTC. This codes for CASSQLMRKAGGIKSGANVLTF.

Comment on this clonotype: Possible read error: a much larger clone is one base away. The chain recombines TRBV4-3 with TRBJ2-5; TRBD1 matches 7 bases. V lost 4 bases to trimming and J lost 5 bases; unmatched junction nucleotides: 10. From germline, CDR1 is LGHNA and CDR2 YSLEER. This CDR3 has 15 residues. The CDR3 is CASSRDPDRAETQYF. The CDR3 region has the DNA TGCGCCAGCAGCCGAGATCCTGACAGGGCTGAGACCCAGTACTTC.

This clonotype was observed many times. The genes are TRBV7-8 and TRBJ2-5, with 9 bases lining up with TRBD2. The CDR3 length is 16 residues. J lost 3 bases, V lost 0 bases, and 5 bases had no gene match. Germline values: CDR1 SGHVS, CDR2 FQNEAQ. This chain's CDR3 is CASSLARAGGKETQYF. The CDR3 DNA reads as TGTGCCAGCAGCTTAGCCCGCGCGGGGGGGAAAGAGACCCAGTACTTC.

This clonotype showed up many times. This chain connects TRBV9 to TRBJ2-3, with D possibly matching TRBD2 (6 bases). Germline V gene lookup returns CDR1 SGDLS and CDR2 YYNGEE. The V end was cut by 7 bases, the J end by 2 bases, with 11 bases between. This CDR3 spans 13 amino acids. The CDR3 region is CASSGLVTDTQYF. The CDR3 DNA follows: TGTGCCAGCTCGGGACTTGTCACAGATACGCAGTATTTT.

The rearrangement joins TRBV19 to TRBJ2-3; 9 nucleotides align to TRBD2. Germline-derived CDR1 and CDR2 are LNHDA and SQIVND (reference sequence). The J segment lost 2 bases and the V segment lost 3 bases, leaving 6 bases of the junction unmatched. The CDR3 extends over 16 amino acids. CDR3: CASSIESGGTTDTQYF. DNA for the CDR3: TGTGCCAGTAGTATTGAAAGCGGGGGGACCACAGATACGCAGTATTTT. Filled out from reference TRBV19 and TRBJ2-3, the complete variable domain reads DGGITQSPKYLFRKEGQNVTLSCEQNLNHDAMYWYRQDPGQGLRLIYYSQIVNDFQKGDIAEGYSVSREKKESFPLTVTSAQKNPTAFYLCASSIESGGTTDTQYFGPGTRLTVL.

The chain couples TRBV6-2 or TRBV6-3 to TRBJ2-3; a weak D match, TRBD2 (5 bases). Trimming took off 2 bases at V and 4 bases at J, with 13 bases between the two ends. Germline V gene sequence: CDR1 MNHEY, CDR2 SVGEGT. The CDR3 contains 15 residues. CDR3 nucleotide sequence: TGTGCCAGCAGTTACGGTACGGGGAGCCCAGATACGCAGTATTTT. Encoded protein: CASSYGTGSPDTQYF.

Ten or more counts support this clonotype. The chain joins TRBV7-9 to TRBJ2-3, with D hard to call. Deletions cut 5 bases from V and 4 bases from J, with 13 bases between. This CDR3 is built from 14 residues. The V gene's germline CDR1 is SEHNR and CDR2 FQNEAQ (reference sequence). This CDR3 is CASSAAPFPDTQYF. CDR3 nucleotide sequence: TGTGCCAGCAGCGCCGCCCCCTTCCCAGATACGCAGTATTTT.

This clonotype came up many times. The chain combines TRBV6-5 with TRBJ2-2, with D possibly being TRBD1 or TRBD2 (5 bases each). Germline V CDR1 and CDR2: MNHEY, SVGAGI. This CDR3 comprises 15 residues. The germline V and J ends were trimmed by 2 bases and 0 bases, with 7 bases remaining between them. The CDR3 region has the DNA TGTGCCAGCAGTTACATGGGGGCGAACACCGGGGAGCTGTTTTTT. Its translation is CASSYMGANTGELFF.

This clonotype was counted between two and nine times. The V call is TRBV6-5, the J call TRBJ2-7; no clear D. Trimming cost V 6 bases and J 0 bases, with 18 bases left between them. CDR3 size: 16 residues. Germline V CDR1 and CDR2: MNHEY, SVGAGI. DNA for the CDR3: TGTGCCAGCAGCCAAGGTCCTCTACAAAGCTCCTACGAGCAGTACTTC. Its protein product is CASSQGPLQSSYEQYF.